This T cell receptor beta chain was sequenced in a study of T cells in localized non-small cell lung cancer. Study-level findings and limits: Because sequencing included only one region (of the tumor), heterogeneity remains possible. Clonality peaked in uninvolved adjacent lung rather than tumor.

Method: immunoSEQ multiplex PCR; TCRdb's copy keeps in-frame clones and lacks some. The sample has about 39,000 clones, roughly three quarters seen once. Note on this clone: Its antigen remains unknown. With a much larger clone just one base away, this may be a read error. Other DNA sequences from this sample encode an identical CDR3 as well.

The CDR3 is 14 amino acids. Germline values: CDR1 SQVTM, CDR2 ANQGSEA. Between the trimmed V and J ends, which lost 5 bases and 8 bases, there was a span of 16 bases. Sequenced here: PBMCs, sampled before any cancer treatment. This clonotype was obtained from a woman aged 35-75 years with stage II squamous cell lung carcinoma. The gene calls are TRBV29-1 and TRBJ1-6; D might be TRBD1 (6 bases). The CDR3 spells CSVSTGLRDSPLHF. The CDR3 coding sequence is TGCAGCGTTTCGACAGGCCTTAGAGATTCACCCCTCCACTTT.